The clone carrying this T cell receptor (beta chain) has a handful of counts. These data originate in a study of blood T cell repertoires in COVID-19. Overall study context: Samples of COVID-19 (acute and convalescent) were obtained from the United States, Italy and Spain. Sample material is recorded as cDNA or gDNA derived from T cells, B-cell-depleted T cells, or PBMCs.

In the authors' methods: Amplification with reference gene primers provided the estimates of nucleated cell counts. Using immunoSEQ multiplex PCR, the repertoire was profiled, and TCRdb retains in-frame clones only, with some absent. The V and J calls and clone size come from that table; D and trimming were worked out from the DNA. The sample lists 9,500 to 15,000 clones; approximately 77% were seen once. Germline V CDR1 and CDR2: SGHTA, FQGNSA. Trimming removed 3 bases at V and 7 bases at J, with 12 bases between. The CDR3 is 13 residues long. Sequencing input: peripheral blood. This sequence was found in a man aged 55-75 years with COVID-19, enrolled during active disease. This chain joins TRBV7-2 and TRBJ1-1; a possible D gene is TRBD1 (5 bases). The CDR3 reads CASSLQGKGEAFF. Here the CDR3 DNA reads TGTGCCAGCAGCTTGCAGGGTAAGGGTGAAGCTTTCTTT.